Below, 30 T cell receptor beta chains from the same sample are listed, as sequenced in a study of T cell changes during pregnancy in multiple sclerosis. Assay used: immunoSEQ multiplex PCR; TCRdb lists only in-frame clones, some missing. Of 100,000 or so clones listed, 94% are singletons. Sequenced material: peripheral blood, taken before pregnancy. The source of these receptors is a female donor with multiple sclerosis, enrolled in a pregnancy study.

The count of this clone is one. This is likely a read error, given that the CDR3 carries no conserved phenylalanine or tryptophan at its end. The chain joins TRBV29-1 to TRBJ1-2; possible D gene TRBD1, 5 bases. Germline CDR1 and CDR2: SQVTM and ANQGSEA. V was shortened by 2 bases and J by 4 bases, with 14 bases between the two germline ends. The CDR3 contains 14 residues. The CDR3 DNA reads as TGCAGCGTTGAACTTGCCCCAGGGTTCTATGGCTACACCCTC. Its protein product is CSVELAPGFYGYTL.

The chain uses TRBV6-1 and TRBJ1-1; D ambiguous. Trimming stripped 2 bases from V and 9 bases from J, with 10 bases between. Per germline, CDR1 MNHNS and CDR2 SASEGT. The length of the CDR3 is 12 residues. The CDR3 DNA reads TGTGCCAGCAGTGAAAGTGAACTCCAAGCTTTCTTT. Its translation: CASSESELQAFF.

The CDR3 DNA follows: TGCGCCAGCAGCTTACAGGGAGTGGGTACTGAAGCTTTCTTT. Translation gives CASSLQGVGTEAFF. V and J are TRBV5-1 and TRBJ1-1; possible D gene TRBD1, 6 bases. Trimming shortened V by 2 bases and J by 5 bases, and 13 bases separated the two germline ends. The CDR3 runs to 14 residues. Looked up from germline, CDR1 is SGHRS and CDR2 is YFSETQ.

This CDR3 is CSANINEKLFF. The CDR3 nucleotides are TGCAGTGCTAACATTAATGAAAAACTGTTTTTT. J is TRBJ1-4 and V is TRBV20-1; D remains unclear. CDR3 length: 11 amino acids. CDR1 is DFQATT and CDR2 is SNEGSKA in the germline V gene (reference sequence). The V end lost 4 bases, the J end lost 4 bases, and 4 bases lay between the germline ends.

J is TRBJ1-1 and V is TRBV5-1; 12 bases match TRBD1. The J segment lost 2 bases and the V segment lost 2 bases, leaving 10 bases of the junction unmatched. Germline CDR1 SGHRS, CDR2 YFSETQ. The CDR3 spans 18 residues. The CDR3 protein is CASSLRAGTGGRNTEAFF. CDR3 nucleotides: TGCGCCAGCAGCTTAAGAGCCGGGACAGGGGGCCGAAACACTGAAGCTTTCTTT.

The chain joins TRBV25-1 to TRBJ2-5, with D possibly TRBD1 on 5 matching bases. V was trimmed by 2 bases and J by 4 bases, leaving 20 bases between them. This CDR3 region has 17 residues. The germline V gene has CDR1 MGHDK and CDR2 SYGVNS. The CDR3, as DNA: TGTGCCAGCAGTGAAAATGTGGTTCAGGGAAATCCAGAGACCCAGTACTTC. This encodes CASSENVVQGNPETQYF. Supplemented by reference TRBV25-1 and TRBJ2-5, the full variable domain reads EADIYQTPRYLVIGTGKKITLECSQTMGHDKMYWYQQDPGMELHLIHYSYGVNSTEKGDLSSESTVSRIRTEHFPLTLESARPSHTSQYLCASSENVVQGNPETQYFGPGTRLLVL.

V gene TRBV4-2 combines with J gene TRBJ1-1; no clear D gene. Looked up from germline, CDR1 is LGHNA and CDR2 is YNFKEQ. CDR3 length: 12 amino acids. V gave up 0 bases and J gave up 11 bases, with 10 bases separating them. The CDR3 DNA sequence: TGTGCCAGCAGCCAAGATGATATAGTGGCTTTCTTT. This sequence encodes CASSQDDIVAFF.

The V and J genes are TRBV15 and TRBJ2-5; TRBD1 might be the D (6 bases). The CDR3 covers 16 residues. Trimming took 2 bases from V and 4 from J, leaving 17 bases between them. CDR1 LNHNV and CDR2 YYDKDF come from the germline V gene (reference sequence). CDR3 sequence (DNA): TGTGCCACCAGCAGATCTTCTACAGGGTTCGGAGAGACCCAGTACTTC. Its protein product is CATSRSSTGFGETQYF.

The chain combines TRBV30 with TRBJ2-2; possibly TRBD1 for D (5 bases). The CDR3 runs 17 residues. The germline V and J ends were trimmed by 2 bases and 5 bases, with 21 bases remaining between them. CDR1 is GTSNPN and CDR2 is SVGIG in the germline V gene (reference sequence). CDR3 region: CAWSRTPGQGSTGELFF. The DNA of the CDR3 is TGTGCCTGGAGTCGTACCCCGGGCCAGGGTAGTACCGGGGAGCTGTTTTTT.

The J gene is TRBJ2-7, the V gene TRBV14; 9 nucleotides align to TRBD1. J lost 6 bases, V lost 3 bases, and 12 bases had no gene match. CDR1 is SGHDN, CDR2 FVKESK, per germline. The CDR3 has 16 residues. CDR3 sequence reads: CASSHLGWDRVGEQYF. DNA of the CDR3: TGTGCCAGCAGCCATCTAGGCTGGGACAGGGTAGGCGAGCAGTACTTC.

The chain links TRBV6-1 to TRBJ1-2; D is perhaps TRBD1 (5 bases). The CDR3 has 13 amino acids. Trimming stripped 7 bases from V and 4 bases from J, with 13 bases between. Germline loops: CDR1 MNHNS, CDR2 SASEGT. The CDR3 DNA sequence: TGTGCCAGCAATTCAGGGCTTGTCTATGGCTACACCTTC. Amino acid sequence: CASNSGLVYGYTF.

The V gene is TRBV19, the J gene TRBJ2-7; 7 bases map to TRBD2. In germline, CDR1 is LNHDA, CDR2 SQIVND (reference sequence). This CDR3 is 15 amino acids long. The junction had 11 bases not matched to a gene; V was cut back by 9 bases and J by 0 bases. CDR3 nucleotide sequence: TGTGCCAGAACAGCCGGGACTAACGGCTCCTACGAGCAGTACTTC. Encoded protein: CARTAGTNGSYEQYF.

V and J are TRBV5-4 and TRBJ1-1, with D unresolved. This CDR3 comprises 15 residues. Germline-derived CDR1 and CDR2 are SGHNT and YYREEE (reference sequence). V lost 4 bases and J lost 4, with 17 bases in between. The CDR3 DNA sequence: TGTGCCAGCAGCCGGGATTTACGGGATTTCACTGAAGCTTTCTTT. Its translation: CASSRDLRDFTEAFF.

This clone was counted only a few times. The rearrangement links TRBV2 to TRBJ2-2, with 8 bases lining up with TRBD1. Germline CDR1 SNHLY, CDR2 FYNNEI. CDR3 length: 14 amino acids. With V trimmed by 5 bases and J by 5 bases, 4 bases remained unmatched. The CDR3: CASSRQGRTGELFF. Here the CDR3 DNA reads TGTGCCAGCAGTCGACAGGGGAGGACCGGGGAGCTGTTTTTT.

V usage is TRBV2 and J usage is TRBJ1-2; D uncertain. Trimming removed 4 bases from V and 1 base from J, with 7 bases in between. Germline V gene lookup returns CDR1 SNHLY and CDR2 FYNNEI. The CDR3 contains 13 residues. CDR3: CASSGRLNYGYTF. Written as DNA, the CDR3 is TGTGCCAGCAGTGGCAGACTTAACTATGGCTACACCTTC.

The chain has TRBV9 and TRBJ2-2, with a weak D call TRBD1 (6 bases). This CDR3 comprises 16 residues. CDR1 is SGDLS and CDR2 is YYNGEE in the germline V gene. V was pared by 4 bases and J by 1 base, with 14 bases between. The CDR3 spells CASSPRTAGNTGELFF. CDR3 DNA: TGTGCCAGCAGCCCGAGGACAGCCGGGAACACCGGGGAGCTGTTTTTT.

The chain recombines TRBV30 with TRBJ1-5; TRBD1 agrees at 7 bases. V trimming: 5 bases; J trimming: 4 bases; junction bases outside the gene matches: 11. The CDR3 is 15 amino acids. CDR1 is GTSNPN, CDR2 SVGIG, per germline (reference sequence). The CDR3 sequence is CAWVKTGPLNQPQHF. CDR3 in DNA: TGTGCCTGGGTGAAGACAGGGCCCCTGAATCAGCCCCAGCATTTT.

The chain employs TRBV5-1 and TRBJ2-7; D perhaps matches TRBD2 (6 bases). Germline V CDR1 and CDR2: SGHRS, YFSETQ. This CDR3 spans 15 amino acids. The ends were cut back, 1 base at V and 6 bases at J, with 17 bases in the middle. The CDR3 reads CASSLRAGRTGEQYF. The CDR3 nucleotides are TGCGCCAGCAGCTTGCGTGCGGGGCGGACCGGCGAGCAGTACTTC.

This chain links TRBV29-1 with TRBJ1-2; TRBD1 matches 7 bases. The CDR3 contains 13 residues. V lost 7 bases and J lost 2; bases outside the gene matches: 7. Looked up from germline, CDR1 is SQVTM and CDR2 is ANQGSEA. The CDR3 bases are TGCAGCGGATTGGACAGGAGCAACTATGGCTACACCTTC. This codes for CSGLDRSNYGYTF.

The chain uses TRBV5-6 and TRBJ2-1, with 11 bases matching TRBD2. The CDR3 extends over 18 amino acids. V dropped 2 bases and J dropped 0; count of bases not matched to a gene: 7. Germline CDR1 is SGHDT and CDR2 is YYEEEE. The CDR3 spells CASSFGLAGGSSYNEQFF. The CDR3 nucleotides are TGTGCCAGCAGCTTCGGACTAGCGGGCGGAAGCTCCTACAATGAGCAGTTCTTC. Looking up the rest from reference TRBV5-6 and TRBJ2-1 gives the full variable domain: DAGVTQSPTHLIKTRGQQVTLRCSPKSGHDTVSWYQQALGQGPQFIFQYYEEEERQRGNFPDRFSGHQFPNYSSELNVNALLLGDSALYLCASSFGLAGGSSYNEQFFGPGTRLTVL.

The genes are TRBV5-4 and TRBJ2-3; D gene uncertain. This CDR3 region has 14 residues. V was clipped by 5 bases and J by 5 bases, with 15 bases between them. The germline gives CDR1 SGHNT, CDR2 YYREEE (reference sequence). CDR3 nucleotides: TGTGCCAGCAGTTATCCGCTAACGGGAGATACGCAGTATTTT. Translation: CASSYPLTGDTQYF.

The chain carries TRBV19 and TRBJ2-7, with D maybe TRBD1 (6 bases). The CDR3 runs 14 residues. The germline V and J ends were trimmed by 6 bases and 0 bases, with 12 bases remaining between them. Per germline, CDR1 LNHDA and CDR2 SQIVND (reference sequence). The chain's CDR3 is CASSSTGASYEQYF. DNA for the CDR3: TGTGCCAGTAGCTCGACAGGCGCCTCCTACGAGCAGTACTTC.

The chain recombines TRBV7-9 with TRBJ2-7; 8 positions agree with TRBD1. Germline assignment: CDR1 SEHNR and CDR2 FQNEAQ (reference sequence). Losses at the gene ends were 3 bases for V and 6 bases for J; bases not matched to a gene: 1. CDR3 length equals 12 residues. The CDR3 protein is CASSFTGGEQYF. The DNA of the CDR3 is TGTGCCAGCAGCTTTACAGGGGGCGAGCAGTACTTC.

In this sample, this clone turned up once. The rearrangement uses TRBV4-2 and TRBJ2-1, with 7 nucleotides matching TRBD2. V gave up 0 bases and J gave up 9 bases; unmatched junction bases: 11. The CDR3 is 16 residues long. Germline CDR1 is LGHNA and CDR2 is YNFKEQ. The CDR3 DNA follows: TGTGCCAGCAGCCAAGAGGAGGCTAGCGGCTCCGGTGAGCAGTTCTTC. It translates to CASSQEEASGSGEQFF.

The chain carries TRBV19 and TRBJ1-1; TRBD1 is a possible D gene (5 bases). Trimming stripped 5 bases from V and 0 bases from J, with 16 bases between. The CDR3 runs 16 residues. Germline V CDR1 and CDR2: LNHDA, SQIVND (reference sequence). CDR3 amino acids: CASSVGAGPMNTEAFF. The CDR3 DNA is TGTGCCAGTAGTGTAGGAGCAGGGCCCATGAACACTGAAGCTTTCTTT.

The chain couples TRBV5-6 to TRBJ2-5; 10 bases match TRBD1. CDR3 length equals 15 residues. J gave up 10 bases and V 4 bases, and 13 bases lay outside the gene matches. CDR1 and CDR2 from the germline V gene are SGHDT and YYEEEE. Here the CDR3 reads CASSRAGTGDRDQYF. The CDR3 DNA is TGTGCCAGCAGCCGGGCCGGGACAGGGGATCGGGACCAGTACTTC.

The chain couples TRBV27 to TRBJ1-5; 7 bases map to TRBD1. This CDR3 is 15 amino acids long. V lost 7 bases, J lost 2 bases, and 8 bases stayed unmatched. CDR1 MNHEY and CDR2 SMNVEV come from the germline V gene (reference sequence). This chain's CDR3 is CASKKGTDRNQPQHF. The CDR3 nucleotides read TGTGCCAGCAAGAAGGGGACAGATCGCAATCAGCCCCAGCATTTT.

The chain employs TRBV5-1 and TRBJ2-5, with 11 bases lining up with TRBD2. CDR1 and CDR2 (germline): SGHRS, YFSETQ. V was pared by 4 bases and J by 5 bases, with 4 bases of the junction left unmatched. The CDR3 runs to 14 residues. CDR3 sequence (DNA): TGCGCCAGCAGCACGGGACTAGCGGTTGAGACCCAGTACTTC. It translates to CASSTGLAVETQYF. Complete variable domain (other parts from reference TRBV5-1 and TRBJ2-5): KAGVTQTPRYLIKTRGQQVTLSCSPISGHRSVSWYQQTPGQGLQFLFEYFSETQRNKGNFPGRFSGRQFSNSRSEMNVSTLELGDSALYLCASSTGLAVETQYFGPGTRLLVL.

The V call is TRBV7-2, the J call TRBJ1-4; D uncertain. The V gene lost 1 base and the J gene lost 3 bases, with 9 bases spanning the gap. Germline V gene sequence: CDR1 SGHTA, CDR2 FQGNSA. This CDR3 has 15 amino acids. CDR3 protein: CASSLGWRANEKLFF. The CDR3 region has the DNA TGTGCCAGCAGCTTAGGGTGGAGGGCTAATGAAAAACTGTTTTTT.

This clone was seen more than once but under ten times. The chain is built from TRBV27 and TRBJ2-7; the D is unclear. The CDR3 spans 13 residues. Looked up from germline, CDR1 is MNHEY and CDR2 is SMNVEV (reference sequence). V shed 6 bases and J shed 2 bases, with 11 bases lying between them. Written as DNA, the CDR3 is TGTGCCAGCAGCCGCGGCCCCGCCTACGAGCAGTACTTC. Its translation is CASSRGPAYEQYF.